The 11 T cell receptor beta chains below were found in one sample sequenced in a study of T-cell memory formation after mild COVID-19. TCRdb reprocessed the 5' RACE reads with MiXCR, giving one entry per CDR3 protein. Altogether 250,000 to 300,000 distinct CDR3 sequences are present, about 16% being singletons, with the ten largest covering about a fifth. The sequenced material came from PBMCs or a T cell subset sorted from them (not recorded which). The receptors here all came from a man aged 18 to 30 who had mild COVID-19 (a few samples of this study predate the infection). Cell type and time point are not known.

The sample holds a few counts of this clonotype. The V and J genes are TRBV27 and TRBJ1-2; the D gene is possibly TRBD1 (5 bases). Germline lookup yields CDR1 MNHEY and CDR2 SMNVEV (reference sequence). This CDR3 comprises 16 residues. Trimming removed 0 bases from V and 0 bases from J, with 11 bases in between. For the CDR3, the DNA is TGTGCCAGCAGTTTATCGGCAGGGCTTACTAACTATGGCTACACCTTC. Translation: CASSLSAGLTNYGYTF.

The chain is built from TRBV9 and TRBJ2-1; D call uncertain. CDR3 length: 14 amino acids. From germline, CDR1 is SGDLS and CDR2 YYNGEE. V was trimmed by 0 bases and J by 7 bases, leaving 11 bases between them. The DNA of the CDR3 is TGTGCCAGCAGCGTAGCTACGCTTCCGAATGAGCAGTTCTTC. It translates to CASSVATLPNEQFF.

The sample holds one count of this clonotype. This chain connects TRBV24-1 to TRBJ1-2, with 7 bases that match TRBD1. The V gene end was trimmed by 1 base and the J gene end by 4 bases; junction bases not matched to a gene: 5. Germline CDR1 reads KGHDR; CDR2 reads SFDVKD. CDR3 length: 15 residues. This chain's CDR3 is CATSDFQGGTYGYTF. CDR3 bases: TGTGCCACCAGTGATTTTCAGGGGGGCACCTATGGCTACACCTTC.

There are a few counts of this clonotype. The V gene is TRBV5-5, the J gene TRBJ1-2, with 8 bases fitting TRBD1. Germline loops: CDR1 SGHKS, CDR2 YYEKEE (reference sequence). This CDR3 contains 11 residues. V was pared by 5 bases and J by 7 bases, with 1 base of the junction left unmatched. In DNA form, the CDR3 reads TGTGCCAGCAGGACAGGGGCTGGCTACACCTTC. Amino acids: CASRTGAGYTF.

The V and J genes are TRBV5-1 and TRBJ2-2, with 7 nucleotides matching TRBD1. Germline V lookup: CDR1 SGHRS, CDR2 YFSETQ. The CDR3 length is 15 residues. With V trimmed by 4 bases and J by 1 base, 4 bases remained unmatched. The CDR3 loop reads CASSPGGLNTGELFF. CDR3 DNA sequence: TGCGCCAGCAGCCCAGGGGGATTGAACACCGGGGAGCTGTTTTTT.

In this sample, this clonotype turned up a few times. The chain carries TRBV4-2 and TRBJ1-1, with D uncertain. CDR3 length: 15 amino acids. Germline V gene data show CDR1 as LGHNA and CDR2 as YNFKEQ. V gave up 3 bases and J gave up 3 bases, with 14 bases separating them. The DNA of the CDR3 is TGTGCCAGCAGCCAGTTGGAAGGGAGATACACTGAAGCTTTCTTT. Protein product: CASSQLEGRYTEAFF.

V and J are TRBV7-2 and TRBJ2-1; 10 nucleotides align to TRBD1. The CDR3 sequence is 15 residues long. CDR1 and CDR2 (germline): SGHTA, FQGNSA. The J segment lost 7 bases and the V segment lost 5 bases, leaving 8 bases of the junction unmatched. The CDR3 nucleotides are TGTGCCAGCAGCCGGAAGGGACAGGGGCGAAATGAGCAGTTCTTC. Its protein is CASSRKGQGRNEQFF.

This clonotype was counted ten times or more. V is TRBV10-3 and J is TRBJ2-5, with 9 nucleotides matching TRBD1. The CDR3 contains 16 residues. V shed 0 bases, J shed 5 bases, and the junction held 7 bases outside the gene matches. CDR1 and CDR2 (germline): ENHRY, SYGVKD. Here the CDR3 DNA reads TGTGCCATCAGTGAGTCGGGACAGGGAACTCTCGAGACCCAGTACTTC. It translates to CAISESGQGTLETQYF.

The chain couples TRBV12-5 to TRBJ1-4; D remains ambiguous. Germline V gene sequence: CDR1 LGHNT, CDR2 FRNRAP. This CDR3 is 16 amino acids long. V lost 3 bases and J lost 0, with 11 bases in between. The CDR3 spells CASGFLLETTNEKLFF. The DNA of the CDR3 is TGTGCTAGTGGTTTTCTCCTGGAGACAACTAATGAAAAACTGTTTTTT. The full variable domain, its missing parts supplied by reference TRBV12-5 and TRBJ1-4, is DARVTQTPRHKVTEMGQEVTMRCQPILGHNTVFWYRQTMMQGLELLAYFRNRAPLDDSGMPKDRFSAEMPDATLATLKIQPSEPRDSAVYFCASGFLLETTNEKLFFGSGTQLSVL.

There are many counts of this clonotype. The chain employs TRBV29-1 and TRBJ2-1; a possible D gene is TRBD2 (5 bases). Germline CDR1 reads SQVTM; CDR2 reads ANQGSEA. The CDR3 loop spans 11 amino acids. The ends were cut back, 0 bases at V and 12 bases at J, with 9 bases in the middle. CDR3 loop: CSVEDLGGQFF. The CDR3 DNA reads as TGCAGCGTTGAAGATCTTGGAGGGCAGTTCTTC.

This chain uses TRBV15 with TRBJ2-5; TRBD1 agrees at 7 bases. The V gene's germline CDR1 is LNHNV and CDR2 YYDKDF (reference sequence). The CDR3 has 14 amino acids. The J segment lost 5 bases and the V segment lost 2 bases, leaving 5 bases of the junction unmatched. The DNA for the CDR3 is TGTGCCACCAGCAGACTCAGGGGGTCGGAGACCCAGTACTTC. It codes for CATSRLRGSETQYF. Complete variable domain (other parts from reference TRBV15 and TRBJ2-5): DAMVIQNPRYQVTQFGKPVTLSCSQTLNHNVMYWYQQKSSQAPKLLFHYYDKDFNNEADTPDNFQSRRPNTSFCFLDIRSPGLGDTAMYLCATSRLRGSETQYFGPGTRLLVL.